Listed below are T cell receptor beta chains from one sample, sequenced in a study of beta chain features in type 1 diabetes. Sequencing was performed with immunoSEQ multiplex PCR; in TCRdb, only in-frame clones are kept and a portion is missing. The sample shows around 340,000 clones, around 8.5% of them seen only once. The sample consisted of central memory CD4+ T cells from blood. The source is a man younger than 40 with type 1 diabetes. The CDR3 runs from the conserved cysteine through the conserved F or W. Each record gives: D gene, V gene, J gene, clone size, CDR3 DNA, CDR3 protein. D genes are given only for firm matches. The listing skips clone size in some rows; elsewhere it reads once, few, many or a size class.

NA	TRBV10-3	TRBJ1-3	NA	TGTGCCACTACCGTGGGGTCTGGAAACACCATATATTTT	CATTVGSGNTIYF
TRBD1	TRBV9	TRBJ1-5	few	TGTGCCAGCAGCGCCACAGGGGATAGCAATCAGCCCCAGCATTTT	CASSATGDSNQPQHF
TRBD1	TRBV18	TRBJ2-7	NA	TGTGCCAGCTCACCACCGCCAGGGGGAAACGAGCAGTACTTC	CASSPPPGGNEQYF
NA	TRBV7-2	TRBJ1-2	NA	TGTGCCAGCAGCGCAGGAGGAGTTTGGGGATATGGCTACACCTTC	CASSAGGVWGYGYTF
TRBD1	TRBV4-3	TRBJ2-4	NA	TGCGCCAGCAGCCAGGGACTCGAACAGGGGGCGGACATTCAGTACTTC	CASSQGLEQGADIQYF
NA	TRBV6-5	TRBJ1-5	NA	TGTGCCAGCAGTACTTTCGGCAGCAATCAGCCCCAGCATTTT	CASSTFGSNQPQHF
NA	TRBV19	TRBJ1-2	few	TGTGCCAGTAGTGATGGACACCAAGACTATGGCTACACCTTC	CASSDGHQDYGYTF
NA	TRBV27	TRBJ1-4	NA	TGTGCCAGCAGTCCCCTAGCCGACCTGAATGAGAATGAAAAACTGTTTTTT	CASSPLADLNENEKLFF
NA	TRBV7-9	TRBJ2-7	NA	TGTGCCAGCAGCTTATCGGGCGGCACCTACGAGCAGTACTTC	CASSLSGGTYEQYF
NA	TRBV5-1	TRBJ1-3	few	TGCGCCAGCAGCTTGGACATGACTGGAAACACCATATATTTT	CASSLDMTGNTIYF
NA	TRBV7-9	TRBJ1-4	few	TGTGCCAGCAGCTCGTTACAGAATTCTAATGAAAAACTGTTTTTT	CASSSLQNSNEKLFF
NA	TRBV18	TRBJ2-1	few	TGTGCCAGCTCTACCCGGGGGAATGAGCAGTTCTTC	CASSTRGNEQFF
NA	TRBV19	TRBJ1-6	few	TGTGCCAGTAGTTACGGGGGGATGCAGAATTCACCCCTCCACTTT	CASSYGGMQNSPLHF
TRBD2	TRBV7-2	TRBJ2-3	few	TGTGCCAGCAGCTTATTACTAGCGGCTGGGACAGATACGCAGTATTTT	CASSLLLAAGTDTQYF
NA	TRBV7-6	TRBJ2-5	few	TGTGCCAGCAGCTTAACCTTAGGGGGACAAGAGACCCAGTACTTC	CASSLTLGGQETQYF
TRBD2	TRBV29-1	TRBJ2-3	few	TGCAGCGTTTCTGGACTAGCTACCTTATCCTCGGCAGATACGCAGTATTTT	CSVSGLATLSSADTQYF
NA	TRBV9	TRBJ2-5	NA	TGTGCCAGCAGCGGTGGGGGAGCGATGGAGACCCAGTACTTC	CASSGGGAMETQYF
TRBD1	TRBV28	TRBJ1-1	NA	TGTGCCAGCAGCCGTGGGACAGTAAGGACTGAAGCTTTCTTT	CASSRGTVRTEAFF
TRBD1	TRBV5-6	TRBJ1-2	few	TGTGCCAGCAGCTTGGCCGGGGACAGAGCCTATGGCTACACCTTC	CASSLAGDRAYGYTF
TRBD2	TRBV29-1	TRBJ2-1	NA	TGCAGCGTTCAGCCCGCTGAGTGGCGGGGGGGCCGTGAGCAGTTCTTC	CSVQPAEWRGGREQFF
NA	TRBV4-2	TRBJ1-2	NA	TGTGCCAGCAGCCAAGATAGGCAGGGAGGGAACACGTTC	CASSQDRQGGNTF
NA	TRBV27	TRBJ2-5	NA	TGTGCCAGCAGTTTATCCACAGGGCGGGAGACCCAGTACTTC	CASSLSTGRETQYF
TRBD1	TRBV4-3	TRBJ2-4	few	TGCGCCAGCAGCCAAGCACAGGGGCAAATAGCCAAAAACATTCAGTACTTC	CASSQAQGQIAKNIQYF
NA	TRBV7-2	TRBJ2-7	NA	TGTGCCAGCAGCCTCCGGACTATAACCGAGCAGTACTTC	CASSLRTITEQYF
TRBD1	TRBV7-2	TRBJ1-2	NA	TGTGCCAGCAGCACCCTAGGGACAGGGATTGGCTACACCTTC	CASSTLGTGIGYTF
NA	TRBV7-2	TRBJ2-1	few	TGTGCCAGCAGCTTAGTGGTGAGGCAGTTCTTC	CASSLVVRQFF
NA	TRBV5-6	TRBJ1-2	NA	TGTGCCAGCCACATCAGGGGCCGAAACTATGGCTACACCTTC	CASHIRGRNYGYTF
NA	TRBV29-1	TRBJ2-3	few	TGCAGCGTGGGGCGCGGGGCTAGCACAGATACGCAGTATTTT	CSVGRGASTDTQYF
NA	TRBV7-9	TRBJ1-1	NA	TGTGCCAGCAGCTTTCCCTCGAACACTGAAGCTTTCTTT	CASSFPSNTEAFF
NA	TRBV30	TRBJ1-6	NA	TGTGCCTGGAGTCCTCGGACGAGCACCCTCCACTTT	CAWSPRTSTLHF
NA	TRBV5-1	TRBJ2-3	NA	TGCGCCAGCAGCCCGCGTGGGGCCGGGGGCGCAGATACGCAGTATTTT	CASSPRGAGGADTQYF
TRBD1	TRBV4-3	TRBJ1-1	NA	TGCGCCAGCAGCCGATTACCGGGACAGGGAGATAGCACTGAAGCTTTCTTT	CASSRLPGQGDSTEAFF
NA	TRBV6-5	TRBJ1-2	few	TGTGCCAGCAGTGAGGCGGGCTCTAACTATGGCTACACCTTC	CASSEAGSNYGYTF
NA	TRBV9	TRBJ1-3	many	TGTGCCAGCAGCTCCCTGACAAGACCAATCACCATATATTTT	CASSSLTRPITIYF
NA	TRBV15	TRBJ2-7	NA	TGTGCCACCAGCAGAGATACGGTCTACGAGCAGTACTTC	CATSRDTVYEQYF
NA	TRBV6-1	TRBJ2-5	NA	TGTGCCAGCAGCATAGACAGGAGGCAGACCCAGTACTTC	CASSIDRRQTQYF
NA	TRBV5-1	TRBJ2-7	few	TGCGCCAGCAGCGGGGACGCCCAGTACGAGCAGTACTTC	CASSGDAQYEQYF
NA	TRBV5-1	TRBJ2-3	NA	TGCGCCAGCAGCTTGGGGACGGAGCCGGGGAATACGCAGTATTTT	CASSLGTEPGNTQYF
TRBD2	TRBV6-6	TRBJ2-5	NA	TGTGCCAGCAGTTCCCCCGGGGTAGCGGGAATGAAGACCCAGTACTTC	CASSSPGVAGMKTQYF
TRBD1	TRBV30	TRBJ1-2	few	TGTGCCTGGAGTGGGGGACAGGGGGAAGGCTACACCTTC	CAWSGGQGEGYTF
NA	TRBV6-5	TRBJ2-3	NA	TGTGCCACCTCTCCGGGAAATACGCAGTATTTT	CATSPGNTQYF
NA	TRBV9	TRBJ1-1	NA	TGTGCCAGCAGCCCAGGCCTGATTGATGAAGCTTTCTTT	CASSPGLIDEAFF
NA	TRBV7-9	TRBJ1-3	NA	TGTGCCAGCAGGCAAATGGGAACTGGAAACACCATATATTTT	CASRQMGTGNTIYF
NA	TRBV18	TRBJ2-5	NA	TGTGCCAGCTCACGTGGGGTACAAGAGACCCAGTACTTC	CASSRGVQETQYF
TRBD1	TRBV19	TRBJ1-6	NA	TGTGCCAGTAGTATTGACAGGGGGCGAAATTCACCCCTCCACTTT	CASSIDRGRNSPLHF